The 11 T cell receptor beta chains given below trace back to one sample, sequenced in a study of cytomegalovirus exposure and HLA in healthy donors. Researchers ran the PCR with 60 Vbeta and 13 Jbeta primers. Data came from immunoSEQ multiplex PCR; TCRdb stores just in-frame clones and leaves some out. Among some 150,000 clones listed, 81% were seen once. Sequencing input: PBMCs. These receptors all come from a woman between 18 and 30 years old in good health and CMV-seropositive.

The V gene is TRBV6-5, the J gene TRBJ1-2; D uncertain. Per the germline V gene, CDR1 is MNHEY and CDR2 is SVGAGI. The CDR3 has 15 amino acids. V lost 9 bases, J lost 3 bases, and 20 bases lay in between. The CDR3 DNA is TGTGCCAGGACTAAAGTCGCGGGTCTGGACTATGGCTACACCTTC. Translation: CARTKVAGLDYGYTF.

The chain employs TRBV18 and TRBJ2-2; no reliable D call. The V gene lost 1 base and the J gene lost 0 bases, with 15 bases spanning the gap. From germline, CDR1 is KGHSH and CDR2 LQKENI. CDR3 length: 18 amino acids. The CDR3 sequence is CASSPLASRLPNTGELFF. The CDR3 bases are TGTGCCAGCTCACCACTAGCCAGTCGGCTACCGAACACCGGGGAGCTGTTTTTT.

The chain uses TRBV5-6 and TRBJ2-1, with D hard to call. This CDR3 has 13 amino acids. V lost 1 base, J lost 3 bases, and 5 bases lay in between. CDR1 and CDR2 (germline): SGHDT, YYEEEE. Here the CDR3 reads CASSLPSYNEQFF. The CDR3 DNA reads TGTGCCAGCAGCTTGCCCAGCTACAATGAGCAGTTCTTC.

The rearrangement uses TRBV11-2 and TRBJ1-3; TRBD1 matches 8 bases. J lost 0 bases, V lost 5 bases, and 6 bases had no gene match. This CDR3 comprises 16 residues. Germline CDR1 is SGHAT and CDR2 is FQNNGV. DNA of the CDR3: TGTGCCAGCAGCCCCCACGGGACAGGCTCTGGAAACACCATATATTTT. Amino acids: CASSPHGTGSGNTIYF.

The V call is TRBV18, the J call TRBJ1-6; TRBD1 matches 7 bases. Trimming cost V 5 bases and J 7 bases; bases outside gene matches: 8. Looked up from germline, CDR1 is KGHSH and CDR2 is LQKENI. The CDR3 loop spans 15 amino acids. CDR3 sequence: CASSAPGTVNSPLHF. The CDR3 DNA reads TGTGCCAGCTCAGCTCCGGGGACAGTCAATTCACCCCTCCACTTT. Complete variable domain (other parts from reference TRBV18 and TRBJ1-6): NAGVMQNPRHLVRRRGQEARLRCSPMKGHSHVYWYRQLPEEGLKFMVYLQKENIIDESGMPKERFSAEFPKEGPSILRIQQVVRGDSAAYFCASSAPGTVNSPLHFGNGTRLTVT.

This rearrangement joins TRBV10-2 to TRBJ2-1; a weak D match, TRBD2 (5 bases). The CDR3 sequence is 15 residues long. V lost 1 base and J lost 4, with 11 bases in between. The germline V gene encodes CDR1 WSHSY and CDR2 SAAADI. The CDR3 loop is CASSELALLYNEQFF. CDR3 in DNA: TGCGCCAGCAGTGAGTTAGCGCTTCTTTACAATGAGCAGTTCTTC.

The CDR3 region has the DNA TGTGCCAGCAGCCAGCCCCCCGGGGGGGACAGAGGTGAAAAACTGTTTTTT. Protein sequence: CASSQPPGGDRGEKLFF. J is TRBJ1-4 and V is TRBV4-2; 7 bases agree with TRBD1. CDR1 and CDR2 (germline): LGHNA, YNFKEQ. The V gene end was trimmed by 3 bases and the J gene end by 7 bases; junction bases not matched to a gene: 14. This CDR3 is 17 amino acids long.

This clone was observed a single time. V and J are TRBV28 and TRBJ1-5, with no clear D. CDR3 length: 14 residues. The V end was cut by 3 bases, the J end by 2 bases, with 8 bases between. The germline gives CDR1 MDHEN, CDR2 SYDVKM. The CDR3 DNA sequence: TGTGCCAGCAGTTTTAGTGTGGGCAATCAGCCCCAGCATTTT. Protein product: CASSFSVGNQPQHF.

V usage is TRBV5-6 and J usage is TRBJ2-5; 10 bases are shared with TRBD1. Germline V gives CDR1 SGHDT, CDR2 YYEEEE. The V segment lost 0 bases and the J segment 6 bases; nucleotides outside the gene matches: 5. The CDR3 has 15 residues. Written as DNA, the CDR3 is TGTGCCAGCAGCTTGGTGGGACAGGGGTCGAAGACCCAGTACTTC. Translation: CASSLVGQGSKTQYF.

This chain's CDR3 is CSASGAYGYTF. In DNA, the CDR3 is TGCAGCGCTTCAGGGGCCTATGGCTACACCTTC. V and J are TRBV29-1 and TRBJ1-2; tentatively, D is TRBD1 (6 bases). CDR1 and CDR2 from the germline V gene are SQVTM and ANQGSEA. The length of the CDR3 is 11 residues. V lost 7 bases and J 4 bases, leaving 10 bases between the germline ends.

This chain links TRBV5-6 with TRBJ2-1, with TRBD2 matching 7 bases. The CDR3 is 16 residues long. Germline CDR1 is SGHDT and CDR2 is YYEEEE. The junction had 3 bases not matched to a gene; V was cut back by 0 bases and J by 0 bases. CDR3 DNA sequence: TGTGCCAGCAGCTTGGCCCAGCGGGGCTCCTACAATGAGCAGTTCTTC. It is translated as CASSLAQRGSYNEQFF.